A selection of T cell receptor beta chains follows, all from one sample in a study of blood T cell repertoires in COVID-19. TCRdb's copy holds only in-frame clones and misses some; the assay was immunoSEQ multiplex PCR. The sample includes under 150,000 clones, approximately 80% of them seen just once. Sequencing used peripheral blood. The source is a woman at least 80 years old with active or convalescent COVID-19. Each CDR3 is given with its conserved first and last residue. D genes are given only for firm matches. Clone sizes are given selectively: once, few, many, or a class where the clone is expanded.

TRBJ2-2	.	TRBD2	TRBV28	CASRRLAGALNTGELFF	TGTGCCAGCAGGCGACTAGCGGGGGCTCTGAACACCGGGGAGCTGTTTTTT
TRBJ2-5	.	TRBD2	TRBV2	CASSELAGQETQYF	TGTGCCAGCAGTGAACTAGCGGGTCAAGAGACCCAGTACTTC
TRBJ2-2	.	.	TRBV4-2	CASSQGGWGDTGELFF	TGTGCCAGCAGCCAAGGAGGGTGGGGAGACACCGGGGAGCTGTTTTTT
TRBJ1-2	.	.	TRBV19	CASRVYAGGNYGYTF	TGTGCCAGTAGAGTCTATGCGGGAGGGAACTATGGCTACACCTTC
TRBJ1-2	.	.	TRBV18	CASSVQSSSGYTF	TGTGCCAGCTCAGTACAGTCCTCCTCGGGCTACACCTTC
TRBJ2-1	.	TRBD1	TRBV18	CASSHGQGYNEQFF	TGTGCCAGCTCACACGGACAGGGTTACAATGAGCAGTTCTTC
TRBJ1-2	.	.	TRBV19	CASTSKEGGGFIYGYTF	TGTGCCAGTACCTCGAAGGAGGGCGGGGGTTTCATCTATGGCTACACCTTC
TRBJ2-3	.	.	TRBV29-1	CSEAGGHSTDTQYF	TGCAGCGAGGCGGGTGGTCACAGCACAGATACGCAGTATTTT
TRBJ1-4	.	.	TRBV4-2	CASSPISGKEGKLFF	TGTGCCAGCAGCCCAATCTCAGGGAAAGAAGGAAAACTGTTTTTT
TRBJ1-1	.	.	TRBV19	CASSRSGVTEAFF	TGTGCCAGTAGTCGGTCAGGGGTGACTGAAGCTTTCTTT
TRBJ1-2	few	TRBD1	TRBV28	CASRDRGMRSYGYTF	TGTGCCAGCAGGGACAGGGGGATGAGGTCCTATGGCTACACCTTC
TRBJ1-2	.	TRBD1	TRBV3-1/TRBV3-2	CASSQYSLDRRNYGYTF	TGTGCCAGCAGCCAATATTCGCTGGACAGGAGAAACTATGGCTACACCTTC
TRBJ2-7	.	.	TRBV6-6	CATRETSSYEQYF	TGTGCCACCCGAGAGACAAGCTCCTACGAGCAGTACTTC
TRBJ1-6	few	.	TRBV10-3	CAIKDSGNSPLHF	TGTGCCATCAAGGACAGTGGCAATTCACCCCTCCACTTT
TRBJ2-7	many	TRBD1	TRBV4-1	CASSQDDGTVSPYEQYF	TGCGCCAGCAGCCAAGATGACGGGACAGTCTCCCCCTACGAGCAGTACTTC
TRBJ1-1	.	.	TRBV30	CAWGRDTEAFF	TGTGCCTGGGGGAGGGACACTGAAGCTTTCTTT
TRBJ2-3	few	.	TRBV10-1	CASSGLGRDTQYF	TGCGCCAGCAGTGGCCTAGGGAGGGATACGCAGTATTTT
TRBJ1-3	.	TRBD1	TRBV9	CASSVEQGGNTIYF	TGTGCCAGCAGCGTAGAACAGGGGGGAAACACCATATATTTT
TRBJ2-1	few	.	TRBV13	CASSLGGGLHNEQFF	TGTGCCAGCAGCTTAGGCGGGGGGCTACACAATGAGCAGTTCTTC
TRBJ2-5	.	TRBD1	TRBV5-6	CASSLGTGQETQYF	TGTGCCAGCAGCTTGGGGACAGGGCAAGAGACCCAGTACTTC
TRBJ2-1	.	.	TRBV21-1	CASSKGGQGAVNEQFF	TGTGCCAGCAGCAAAGGGGGACAGGGGGCAGTAAATGAGCAGTTCTTC
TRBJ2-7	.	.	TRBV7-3	CASSLNGYEQYF	TGTGCCAGCAGCTTAAACGGCTACGAGCAGTACTTC
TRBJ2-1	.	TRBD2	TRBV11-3	CASSSRVAGEQFF	TGTGCCAGCAGCTCGAGGGTAGCGGGTGAGCAGTTCTTC
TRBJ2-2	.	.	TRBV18	CASSPNRDGTGELFF	TGTGCCAGCTCACCAAATCGGGATGGGACCGGGGAGCTGTTTTTT
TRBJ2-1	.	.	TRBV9	CASSVALSSYNEQFF	TGTGCCAGCAGCGTCGCACTGAGCTCCTACAATGAGCAGTTCTTC
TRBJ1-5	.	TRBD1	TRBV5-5	CASSLAVGRGQSAQHF	TGTGCCAGCAGCTTGGCGGTGGGCAGGGGGCAATCAGCCCAGCATTTT
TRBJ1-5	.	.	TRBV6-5	CASSPSGGSNQPQHF	TGTGCCAGCAGCCCCTCCGGAGGAAGCAATCAGCCCCAGCATTTT
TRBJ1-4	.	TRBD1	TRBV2	CASHKTGGGKLFF	TGTGCCAGCCATAAAACAGGGGGCGGAAAACTGTTTTTT